Ten or more counts support the clone carrying this T cell receptor (beta chain). Antigen unknown. Germline CDR1 reads MNHNS; CDR2 reads SASEGT. CDR3 length equals 15 residues. The ends were cut back, 3 bases at V and 1 base at J, with 7 bases in the middle. The data derive from a study of prognosis after radiotherapy for stage I lung cancer. On the study more broadly: Tumor type comprised squamous cell carcinoma in roughly 7 patients and adenocarcinoma in under 15.

Findings and limits, study-wide: Patients with distant metastases had lower Shannon entropy after stereotactic body radiation therapy.

Two-round multiplex PCR amplified TCR beta CDR3 from genomic DNA. Round-one PCR had primers specific to each TRBV and TRBJ gene. TCRdb reprocessed the multiplex PCR reads with MiXCR, giving one entry per CDR3 protein. The sample lists fewer than 50,000 distinct CDR3 sequences, roughly 25% occurring once. This clonotype was sampled from a donor aged 50 or older with non-small cell lung cancer. The input for sequencing was PBMCs, taken before or after stereotactic body radiation therapy (not recorded which). The chain joins TRBV6-1 to TRBJ2-6; no reliable D call. Written as DNA, the CDR3 is TGTGCCAGCAGTGATGGCCTATCTGGGGCCAACGTCCTGACTTTC. Protein: CASSDGLSGANVLTF.